This TCR beta chain was sequenced during a study of human T cells and chemical hapten exposure. Looking at the study overall: Per-sample variation in TCR yield stemmed mainly from small pooled library volume differences. Study-level results: The formation of large CDR3 similarity clusters by expanded TCRs significantly exceeded that of controls.

Unique molecular identifiers were affixed to discrete cDNA molecules within the library. TCRdb fed the RACE reads into MiXCR, producing one record per CDR3 protein. The repertoire holds approximately 100,000 distinct CDR3 sequences, with 11% as singletons. Regarding time point: patch test 1, 2 weeks after DPC sensitization. Treatment meaning: therapeutic diphenylcyclopropenone sensitization with weekly scalp DPC. The CDR3 contains 15 residues. Germline-derived CDR1 and CDR2 are GTSNPN and SVGIG (reference sequence). V dropped 3 bases and J dropped 4 bases, with 18 bases sitting between them. This clonotype appeared a few times. Its antigen is unknown.

This chain uses TRBV30 with TRBJ1-2; TRBD1 might be the D (6 bases). This material consisted of whole blood, taken in connection with sensitization to the hapten diphenylcyclopropenone (DPC). The TCR was taken from a woman in her thirties or forties with alopecia areata. Some clones in this sample may be carry-over from other donors' samples. This chain's CDR3 is CAWSQRKGTIYGYTF. DNA for the CDR3: TGTGCCTGGAGCCAAAGGAAGGGGACAATCTATGGCTACACCTTC.